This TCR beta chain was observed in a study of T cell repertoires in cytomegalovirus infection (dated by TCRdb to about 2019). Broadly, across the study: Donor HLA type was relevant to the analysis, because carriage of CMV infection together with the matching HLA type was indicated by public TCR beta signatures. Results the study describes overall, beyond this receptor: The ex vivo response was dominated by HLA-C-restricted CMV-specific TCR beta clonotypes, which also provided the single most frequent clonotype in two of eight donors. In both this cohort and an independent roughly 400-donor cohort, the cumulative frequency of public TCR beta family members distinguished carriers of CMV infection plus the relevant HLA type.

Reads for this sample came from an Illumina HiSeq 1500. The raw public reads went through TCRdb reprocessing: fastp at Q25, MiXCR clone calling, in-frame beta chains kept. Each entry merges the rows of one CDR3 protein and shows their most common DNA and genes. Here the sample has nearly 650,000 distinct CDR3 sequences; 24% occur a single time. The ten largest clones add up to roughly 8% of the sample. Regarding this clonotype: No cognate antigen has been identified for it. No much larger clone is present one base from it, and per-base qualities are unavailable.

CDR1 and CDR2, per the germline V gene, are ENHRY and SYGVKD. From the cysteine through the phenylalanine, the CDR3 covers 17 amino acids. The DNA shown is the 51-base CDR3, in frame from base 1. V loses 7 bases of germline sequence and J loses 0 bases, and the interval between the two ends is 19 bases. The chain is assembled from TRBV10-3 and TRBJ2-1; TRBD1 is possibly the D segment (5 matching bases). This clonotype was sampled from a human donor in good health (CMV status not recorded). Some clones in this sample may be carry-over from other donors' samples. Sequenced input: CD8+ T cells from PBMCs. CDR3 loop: CAITKDNVASSYNEQFF. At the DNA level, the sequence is TGTGCCATCACTAAGGACAACGTAGCCAGCTCCTACAATGAGCAGTTCTTC.